This TCR beta chain was observed in a study of Graves' ophthalmopathy and Graves' hyperthyroidism. Among the hyperthyroidism patients, all were newly diagnosed, aged 18 to 65, with under 2 months' duration. Exclusion applied to patients with other autoimmune diseases, uncontrolled infections, pregnancy or lactation. Per the germline V gene, CDR1 is MNHEY and CDR2 is SMNVEV (reference sequence). V lost 3 bases, J lost 6 bases, and 15 bases lay in between. The CDR3 sequence is 14 residues long. General study findings and limits: The 13-signature model separated ophthalmopathy from stable hyperthyroidism at roughly 90% sensitivity and around 77% specificity.

In its sample, this clonotype was seen many times. Its antigen is not identified. Amplification of TCR beta CDR3 regions used RNA transcripts. Scientists carried out first-round RT-PCR using HTBI primers and then a second-round multiplex PCR. Each CDR3 protein gets one entry after TCRdb re-called the multiplex PCR reads with MiXCR. In the table there are 300,000 to 450,000 distinct CDR3 sequences, roughly 17% of which are singletons. The V call is TRBV27, the J call TRBJ2-7; D possibly corresponds to TRBD2 (6 bases). The material sequenced was peripheral blood. This clonotype was sampled from an adult woman with stable Graves' hyperthyroidism. The CDR3 region is CASSFSGSPSEQYF. DNA for the CDR3: TGTGCCAGCAGTTTCAGCGGGTCCCCATCCGAGCAGTACTTC.